One sample yielded the 30 T cell receptor beta chains listed below, sequenced in a study of CD8+ T cells in alopecia areata. Once RNA had been extracted, it was reverse transcribed into cDNA to act as the sequencing template. Some clones are missing from TCRdb's copy, which holds only in-frame ones; the method was immunoSEQ multiplex PCR. The sample carries 150,000 or so clones, about 54% recorded once. The sequenced material came from CD4+ T cells sorted from blood. The receptor set was obtained from a human donor in good health.

This clone turned up a few times. Other nucleotide sequences from this sample produce the same CDR3. The V call is TRBV15, the J call TRBJ1-5; D gene ambiguous. V was pared by 0 bases and J by 7 bases, with 7 bases between. This CDR3 is built from 13 residues. Germline values: CDR1 LNHNV, CDR2 YYDKDF (reference sequence). The CDR3 DNA sequence: TGTGCCACCAGCAGAGAGGGTAACCAGCCCCAGCATTTT. Encoded protein: CATSREGNQPQHF. The complete variable domain, with remaining parts taken from reference TRBV15 and TRBJ1-5, reads DAMVIQNPRYQVTQFGKPVTLSCSQTLNHNVMYWYQQKSSQAPKLLFHYYDKDFNNEADTPDNFQSRRPNTSFCFLDIRSPGLGDTAMYLCATSREGNQPQHFGDGTRLSIL.

The chain employs TRBV27 and TRBJ1-5; the match to TRBD1 covers 7 bases. In germline, CDR1 is MNHEY, CDR2 SMNVEV (reference sequence). The CDR3 length is 16 residues. The V and J ends lost 0 bases and 1 base, in that order; junction bases with no gene match: 3. The CDR3 is CASSLSPGGSNQPQHF. Here the CDR3 DNA reads TGTGCCAGCAGTTTATCTCCAGGGGGGAGCAATCAGCCCCAGCATTTT.

This clone was counted only a few times. The chain carries TRBV5-1 and TRBJ2-6; TRBD2 is a possible D gene (6 bases). With 5 bases removed from V and 2 bases from J, the gap between germline ends came to 17 bases. This CDR3 contains 17 residues. Germline CDR1 SGHRS, CDR2 YFSETQ. CDR3 region: CASRPRLVPTGANVLTF. The CDR3 bases are TGCGCCAGCAGACCTAGACTAGTACCCACTGGGGCCAACGTCCTGACTTTC.

This clone was counted once. The chain carries TRBV30 and TRBJ2-7; no definite D call. CDR1 is GTSNPN, CDR2 SVGIG, per germline (reference sequence). This CDR3 has 13 residues. V was clipped by 3 bases and J by 2 bases, with 11 bases between them. This CDR3 reads CAWRQSLAYEQYF. CDR3 bases: TGTGCCTGGAGACAAAGTCTCGCCTACGAGCAGTACTTC.

The chain couples TRBV19 to TRBJ1-2; maybe TRBD1 (6 bases). V lost 2 bases and J lost 5, with 15 bases in between. Germline CDR1 is LNHDA and CDR2 is SQIVND (reference sequence). CDR3 size: 15 residues. The CDR3 DNA is TGTGCCAGTAGTATATCCCGACAGGCGGGATATGGCTACACCTTC. Translated: CASSISRQAGYGYTF.

This clone was seen only a few times. This rearrangement joins TRBV6-5 to TRBJ1-1; D is perhaps TRBD1 (5 bases). Germline loops: CDR1 MNHEY, CDR2 SVGAGI. This CDR3 has 14 amino acids. V was pared by 5 bases and J by 0 bases, with 10 bases between. DNA of the CDR3: TGTGCCAGCAGTCGGACAAGCATGAACACTGAAGCTTTCTTT. Translation: CASSRTSMNTEAFF.

Only one count was recorded for this clone. The CDR3 bases are TGTGCCAGCAGTGATTGGACAGTCAATCCCTACGAGCAGTACTTC. This gives the protein CASSDWTVNPYEQYF. The rearrangement uses TRBV25-1 and TRBJ2-7; D might be TRBD1 (6 bases). Germline-derived CDR1 and CDR2 are MGHDK and SYGVNS. V was trimmed by 3 bases and J by 2 bases, leaving 14 bases between them. CDR3 size: 15 residues.

This clone was seen only a few times. The CDR3 nucleotides read TGTGCCACCAGCAGAGCGGCGGAGGGAGGGCAAGCTTTCTTT. Translating gives CATSRAAEGGQAFF. V is TRBV15 and J is TRBJ1-1; D gene uncertain. Germline assignment: CDR1 LNHNV and CDR2 YYDKDF (reference sequence). Trimming left V 1 base short and J 9 bases short, with 15 bases between. The CDR3 has 14 amino acids.

This clone was detected only a few times. This rearrangement joins TRBV29-1 to TRBJ2-7; D is unclear. This CDR3 is built from 11 residues. Germline V CDR1 and CDR2: SQVTM, ANQGSEA. Trimming cost V 2 bases and J 7 bases, with 9 bases left between them. CDR3 coding DNA: TGCAGCGTTGAAATATCGACGGAGCAGTACTTC. Amino acid sequence: CSVEISTEQYF.

The genes are TRBV19 and TRBJ1-5; 8 bases align to TRBD1. This CDR3 contains 17 residues. V trimming: 5 bases; J trimming: 3 bases; junction bases outside the gene matches: 12. Germline CDR1 and CDR2: LNHDA and SQIVND (reference sequence). The CDR3 DNA reads TGTGCCAGTAGTCAGGAGGACAGGGTAGTCCTCAATCAGCCCCAGCATTTT. Translation: CASSQEDRVVLNQPQHF. The full variable domain, rest sourced from reference TRBV19 and TRBJ1-5, is DGGITQSPKYLFRKEGQNVTLSCEQNLNHDAMYWYRQDPGQGLRLIYYSQIVNDFQKGDIAEGYSVSREKKESFPLTVTSAQKNPTAFYLCASSQEDRVVLNQPQHFGDGTRLSIL.

J is TRBJ1-5 and V is TRBV2; D is possibly TRBD1 (6 bases). Germline CDR1 reads SNHLY; CDR2 reads FYNNEI. The CDR3 sequence is 15 residues long. V was pared by 3 bases and J by 0 bases, with 9 bases between. The CDR3 nucleotides read TGTGCCAGCAGTGAGGACAGTTATAGCAATCAGCCCCAGCATTTT. It specifies CASSEDSYSNQPQHF. The whole variable domain, remainder taken from reference TRBV2 and TRBJ1-5, is EPEVTQTPSHQVTQMGQEVILRCVPISNHLYFYWYRQILGQKVEFLVSFYNNEISEKSEIFDDQFSVERPDGSNFTLKIRSTKLEDSAMYFCASSEDSYSNQPQHFGDGTRLSIL.

About this clone: Other DNA sequences from this sample encode an identical CDR3 as well. The rearrangement uses TRBV6-5 and TRBJ1-4; D call uncertain. V was shortened by 6 bases and J by 8 bases, with 10 bases between the two germline ends. CDR3 length: 12 amino acids. Germline CDR1 is MNHEY and CDR2 is SVGAGI. The DNA of the CDR3 is TGTGCCAGCAGCCGGACGGGGGAAAAACTGTTTTTT. This gives the protein CASSRTGEKLFF.

CDR3 loop: CASSLTGQVQGELFF. CDR3 DNA sequence: TGTGCCAGCAGCTTAACCGGACAGGTCCAAGGGGAGCTGTTTTTT. This rearrangement joins TRBV7-3 to TRBJ2-2; 7 positions match TRBD1. This CDR3 has 15 amino acids. Germline lookup yields CDR1 SGHTA and CDR2 FQGTGA. Unmatched junction bases numbered 6, after V lost 0 bases and J lost 8 bases.

The chain recombines TRBV14 with TRBJ2-5; a possible D gene is TRBD2 (5 bases). The V gene's germline CDR1 is SGHDN and CDR2 FVKESK. This CDR3 region has 14 residues. Trimming pared 1 base from V and 1 base from J, leaving 7 bases between. The CDR3 reads CASSQGTFQETQYF. The CDR3, as DNA: TGTGCCAGCAGCCAAGGGACTTTCCAAGAGACCCAGTACTTC.

This rearrangement joins TRBV5-6 to TRBJ2-3; TRBD2 matches at 12 bases. V gave up 4 bases and J gave up 6 bases; unmatched junction bases: 9. This CDR3 is built from 16 residues. Germline CDR1 reads SGHDT; CDR2 reads YYEEEE. The CDR3 loop reads CASSLGLAGTTDTQYF. CDR3 in DNA: TGTGCCAGCAGCCTCGGACTAGCGGGAACTACCGATACGCAGTATTTT.

The chain joins TRBV6-1 to TRBJ1-5, with TRBD1 matching over 9 bases. CDR1 MNHNS and CDR2 SASEGT come from the germline V gene. V lost 7 bases and J lost 3; bases outside the gene matches: 7. The CDR3 is 15 residues long. The CDR3 loop is CASKGDRVANQPQHF. CDR3 DNA sequence: TGTGCCAGCAAGGGGGACAGGGTCGCCAATCAGCCCCAGCATTTT.

This chain joins TRBV9 and TRBJ2-3; D is perhaps TRBD2 (6 bases). The CDR3 extends over 17 amino acids. From germline, CDR1 is SGDLS and CDR2 YYNGEE. Trimming shortened V by 2 bases and J by 4 bases, and 20 bases separated the two germline ends. The CDR3 spells CASSVDSLTRLADTQYF. The CDR3 bases are TGTGCCAGCAGCGTGGATAGTCTTACGAGACTAGCAGATACGCAGTATTTT. Full variable domain (rest looked up from reference TRBV9 and TRBJ2-3): DSGVTQTPKHLITATGQRVTLRCSPRSGDLSVYWYQQSLDQGLQFLIQYYNGEERAKGNILERFSAQQFPDLHSELNLSSLELGDSALYFCASSVDSLTRLADTQYFGPGTRLTVL.

The chain carries TRBV6-6 and TRBJ1-5, with D unclear. Trimming took 6 bases from V and 0 from J, leaving 12 bases between them. Germline loops: CDR1 MNHNY, CDR2 SVGAGI (reference sequence). This CDR3 is built from 15 residues. The CDR3 coding sequence is TGTGCCAGCAGCCCCCACGGATATAGCAATCAGCCCCAGCATTTT. Translation gives CASSPHGYSNQPQHF.

J is TRBJ2-5 and V is TRBV21-1. TRBV21-1 is classified as a pseudogene. The CDR3 is made up of 14 amino acids. The CDR3 reads CASSKLPARETQYF. CDR3 in DNA: TGTGCCAGCAGCAAACTCCCCGCAAGGGAGACCCAGTACTTC.

Turning to this clone: A read error may produce the germline difference seen at one junction end. This chain links TRBV10-3 with TRBJ2-3, with a possible D match to TRBD2 (6 bases). The V gene's germline CDR1 is ENHRY and CDR2 SYGVKD. The CDR3 length is 17 residues. Here the CDR3 DNA reads TGTGCCAGCAGTACCCAGCAGACTAGGACTTTGGGGGATACGCAGTATTTT. As protein: CASSTQQTRTLGDTQYF.

The V call is TRBV7-2, the J call TRBJ2-5, with 13 bases aligning to TRBD2. Trimming removed 7 bases from V and 1 base from J; junction bases left unmatched: 3. This CDR3 region has 15 residues. Germline V gene lookup returns CDR1 SGHTA and CDR2 FQGNSA. The CDR3 DNA sequence: TGTGCCAGCAACAGACTAGCGGGAGGCCAAGAGACCCAGTACTTC. Translating it yields CASNRLAGGQETQYF.

This chain uses TRBV19 with TRBJ1-2; D remains ambiguous. The CDR3 is made up of 12 amino acids. Trimming stripped 3 bases from V and 5 bases from J, with 7 bases between. Germline V lookup: CDR1 LNHDA, CDR2 SQIVND (reference sequence). The chain's CDR3 is CASSIRRYGYTF. The CDR3 bases are TGTGCCAGTAGTATCCGACGGTATGGCTACACCTTC.

The rearrangement links TRBV6-6 to TRBJ2-6; TRBD1 matches at 8 bases. The germline V gene encodes CDR1 MNHNY and CDR2 SVGAGI (reference sequence). The CDR3 totals 15 residues. The ends lost 5 bases at V and 2 bases at J; junction bases unmatched: 2. The CDR3 coding sequence is TGTGCCAGCAGTCAGGGGGCTGCTGGGGCCAACGTCCTGACTTTC. Protein product: CASSQGAAGANVLTF.

The V gene is TRBV5-1, the J gene TRBJ2-1, with 7 bases identical to TRBD1. The CDR3 runs 13 residues. V shed 7 bases and J 8 bases; nucleotides not matched to a gene: 9. Looked up from germline, CDR1 is SGHRS and CDR2 is YFSETQ. CDR3 region: CASVSGTEDEQFF. In DNA, the CDR3 is TGCGCCAGCGTCTCAGGGACAGAGGATGAGCAGTTCTTC.

This chain connects TRBV7-6 to TRBJ1-3; tentatively, D is TRBD1 (5 bases). V lost 1 base and J 0 bases, leaving 10 bases between the germline ends. Germline V CDR1 and CDR2: SGHVS, FNYEAQ. The CDR3 has 16 residues. The CDR3 protein is CASSLGGGNSGNTIYF. CDR3 bases: TGTGCCAGCAGCTTAGGGGGCGGTAACTCTGGAAACACCATATATTTT.

This clone was observed once. The chain couples TRBV7-2 to TRBJ1-5; D ambiguous. With 1 base removed from V and 10 bases from J, the gap between germline ends came to 14 bases. CDR1 SGHTA and CDR2 FQGNSA come from the germline V gene. This CDR3 region has 14 residues. CDR3 in amino acids: CASSLVDWAPPQHF. As DNA, the CDR3 is TGTGCCAGCAGCTTAGTCGATTGGGCTCCCCCCCAGCATTTT.

The V gene is TRBV5-4, the J gene TRBJ2-7, with TRBD2 as a possible D gene (6 bases). CDR3 length equals 16 residues. Germline V lookup: CDR1 SGHNT, CDR2 YYREEE (reference sequence). Trimming removed 4 bases from V and 2 bases from J, with 19 bases in between. The CDR3, as DNA: TGTGCCAGCAGCCCCAGAGGCGGGGCGGTTGCCTACGAGCAGTACTTC. Translation gives CASSPRGGAVAYEQYF.

This clone was recorded at least ten times. The V call is TRBV7-8, the J call TRBJ2-3, with D uncertain. CDR1 and CDR2 (germline): SGHVS, FQNEAQ. The length of the CDR3 is 14 residues. Deletions cut 5 bases from V and 2 bases from J, with 11 bases between. CDR3 bases: TGTGCCAGCAGCCAACTGGACGTCACAGATACGCAGTATTTT. It codes for CASSQLDVTDTQYF.

The rearrangement uses TRBV7-2 and TRBJ2-7; D is ambiguous. The CDR3 is 14 residues long. The V gene lost 5 bases and the J gene lost 0 bases, with 11 bases spanning the gap. CDR1 and CDR2 (germline): SGHTA, FQGNSA. In nucleotides, the CDR3 is TGTGCCAGCAGCGCGACCTGGGACTCCTACGAGCAGTACTTC. This codes for CASSATWDSYEQYF.

On this clone: The CDR3 end shows no conserved phenylalanine or tryptophan, and so a read error is likely. The J gene is TRBJ1-1, the V gene TRBV15, with a tentative D call TRBD1 (5 bases). The CDR3 loop spans 12 amino acids. From germline, CDR1 is LNHNV and CDR2 YYDKDF (reference sequence). V shed 3 bases and J shed 11 bases, with 13 bases lying between them. The CDR3 loop is CATSSPLGTAFL. CDR3 DNA sequence: TGTGCCACCAGCAGCCCTCTAGGGACTGCTTTCCTT.